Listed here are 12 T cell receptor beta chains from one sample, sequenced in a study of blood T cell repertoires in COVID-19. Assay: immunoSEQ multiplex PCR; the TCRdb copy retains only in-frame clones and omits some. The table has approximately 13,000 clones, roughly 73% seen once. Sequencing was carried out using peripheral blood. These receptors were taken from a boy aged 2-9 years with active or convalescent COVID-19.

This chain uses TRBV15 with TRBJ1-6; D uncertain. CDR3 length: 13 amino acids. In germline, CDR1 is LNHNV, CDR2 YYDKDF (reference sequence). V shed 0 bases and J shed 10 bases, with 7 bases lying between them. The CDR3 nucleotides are TGTGCCACCAGCAGAGAGGGAGAATCACCCCTCCACTTT. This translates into CATSREGESPLHF.

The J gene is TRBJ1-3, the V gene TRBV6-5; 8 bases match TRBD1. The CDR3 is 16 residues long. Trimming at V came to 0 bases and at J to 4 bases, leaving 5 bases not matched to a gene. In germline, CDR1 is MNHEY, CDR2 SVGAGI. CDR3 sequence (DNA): TGTGCCAGCAGTTACTCTGGCAGGGGGCCAGGAAACACCATATATTTT. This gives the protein CASSYSGRGPGNTIYF.

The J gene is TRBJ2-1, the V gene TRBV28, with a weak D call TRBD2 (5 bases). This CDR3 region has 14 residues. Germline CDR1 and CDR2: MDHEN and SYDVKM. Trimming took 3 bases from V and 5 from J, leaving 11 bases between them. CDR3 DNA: TGTGCCAGCAGTTTCAGGACTTGGAACAATGAGCAGTTCTTC. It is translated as CASSFRTWNNEQFF.

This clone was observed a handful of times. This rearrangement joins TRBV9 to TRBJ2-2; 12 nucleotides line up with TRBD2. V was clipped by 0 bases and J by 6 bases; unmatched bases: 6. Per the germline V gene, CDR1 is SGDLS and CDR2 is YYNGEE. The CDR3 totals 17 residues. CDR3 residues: CASSVAPSGRGPGELFF. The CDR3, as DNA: TGTGCCAGCAGCGTAGCTCCTAGCGGGAGGGGCCCCGGGGAGCTGTTTTTT.

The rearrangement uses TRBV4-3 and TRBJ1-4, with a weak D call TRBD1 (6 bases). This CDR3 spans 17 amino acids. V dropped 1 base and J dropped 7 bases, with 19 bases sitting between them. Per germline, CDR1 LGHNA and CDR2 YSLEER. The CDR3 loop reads CASSQGATGRRGEKLFF. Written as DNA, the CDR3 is TGCGCCAGCAGCCAAGGCGCTACAGGGAGAAGAGGTGAAAAACTGTTTTTT.

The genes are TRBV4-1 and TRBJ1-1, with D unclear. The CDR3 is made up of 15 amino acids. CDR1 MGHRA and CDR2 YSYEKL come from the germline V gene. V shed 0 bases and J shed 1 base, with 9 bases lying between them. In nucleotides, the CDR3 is TGCGCCAGCAGCCAAGATTACAGCCCGAACACTGAAGCTTTCTTT. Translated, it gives CASSQDYSPNTEAFF.

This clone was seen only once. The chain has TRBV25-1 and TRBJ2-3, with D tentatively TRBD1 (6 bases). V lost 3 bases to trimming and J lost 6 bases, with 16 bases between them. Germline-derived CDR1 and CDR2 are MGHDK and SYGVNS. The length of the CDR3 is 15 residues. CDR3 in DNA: TGTGCCAGCAGTGAGAGACAGAGGGGGACGGATACGCAGTATTTT. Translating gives CASSERQRGTDTQYF.

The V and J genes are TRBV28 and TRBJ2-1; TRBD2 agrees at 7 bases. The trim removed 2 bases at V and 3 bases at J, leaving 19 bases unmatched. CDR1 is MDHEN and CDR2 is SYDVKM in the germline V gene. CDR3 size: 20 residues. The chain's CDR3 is CASSLMGSLREERVYNEQFF. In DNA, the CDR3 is TGTGCCAGCAGTTTAATGGGGAGTTTACGGGAGGAGAGAGTCTACAATGAGCAGTTCTTC.

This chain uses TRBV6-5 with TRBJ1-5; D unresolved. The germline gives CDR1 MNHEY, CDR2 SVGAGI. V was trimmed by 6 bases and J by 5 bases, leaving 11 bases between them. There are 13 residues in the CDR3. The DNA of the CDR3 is TGTGCCAGCAGCCGTTTCCCTTATCAGCCCCAGCATTTT. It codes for CASSRFPYQPQHF.

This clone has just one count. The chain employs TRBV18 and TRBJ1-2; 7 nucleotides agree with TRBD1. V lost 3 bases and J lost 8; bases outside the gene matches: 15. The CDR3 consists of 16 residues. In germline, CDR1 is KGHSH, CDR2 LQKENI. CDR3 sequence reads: CASSPYPGQLPEGYTF. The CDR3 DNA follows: TGTGCCAGCTCACCGTACCCGGGACAGCTGCCTGAGGGCTACACCTTC.

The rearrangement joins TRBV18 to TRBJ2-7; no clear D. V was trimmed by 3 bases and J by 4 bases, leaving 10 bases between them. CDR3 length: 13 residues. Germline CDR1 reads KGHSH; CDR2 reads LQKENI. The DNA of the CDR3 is TGTGCCAGCTCACCCTCACAGTCATACGAGCAGTACGTC. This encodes CASSPSQSYEQYV.

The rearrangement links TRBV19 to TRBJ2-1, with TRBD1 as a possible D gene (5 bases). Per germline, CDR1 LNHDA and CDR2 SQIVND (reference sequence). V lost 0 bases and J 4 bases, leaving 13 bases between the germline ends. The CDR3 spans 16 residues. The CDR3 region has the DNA TGTGCCAGTAGTATAGATACAGGCGGTTCTTACAATGAGCAGTTCTTC. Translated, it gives CASSIDTGGSYNEQFF.